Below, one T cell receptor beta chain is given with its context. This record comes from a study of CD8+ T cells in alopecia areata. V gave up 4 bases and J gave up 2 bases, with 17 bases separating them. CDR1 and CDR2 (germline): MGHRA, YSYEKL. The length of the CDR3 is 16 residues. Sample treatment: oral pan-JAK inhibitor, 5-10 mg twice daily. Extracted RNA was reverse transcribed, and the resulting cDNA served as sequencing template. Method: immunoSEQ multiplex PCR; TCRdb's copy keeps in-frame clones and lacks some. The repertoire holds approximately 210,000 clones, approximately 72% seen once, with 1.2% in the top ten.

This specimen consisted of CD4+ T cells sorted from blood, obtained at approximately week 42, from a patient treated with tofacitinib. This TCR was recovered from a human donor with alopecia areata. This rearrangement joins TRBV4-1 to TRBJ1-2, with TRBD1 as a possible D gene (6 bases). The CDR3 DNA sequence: TGCGCCAGCAGCCCATCCACCGGGACACAGAACTATGGCTACACCTTC. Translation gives CASSPSTGTQNYGYTF.